This TCR beta chain was obtained from a study of T cell repertoires in cytomegalovirus infection (dated 2019 in TCRdb). At the level of the whole study: The peptide stimulations were aimed at well-studied HLA-B-restricted epitopes as well as recently identified HLA-C-restricted CMV epitopes, whose presentation resists viral immunomodulation. Donor HLA type was relevant to the analysis, because carriage of CMV infection together with the matching HLA type was indicated by public TCR beta signatures. Points the paper makes about the study in general: In the ex vivo response, HLA-C-restricted CMV-specific TCR beta clonotypes were dominant, and in two of eight donors the single most frequent clonotype came from this HLA-C-restricted group. In both this cohort and an independent cohort of a few hundred donors, the cumulative frequency of public TCR beta family members distinguished carriers of CMV infection plus the relevant HLA type.

The label giving this sample's treatment or condition can be read as: in vitro stimulation with specific CMV peptide epitopes to enrich CMV-specific T cells. Notes on this clonotype: The antigen it binds to is not known. The sample holds no much larger clone one base away, and base qualities are not on file.

V lost 8 bases and J lost 6 bases; the stretch between them is 25 bases long. Measured from the cysteine to the phenylalanine, the CDR3 is 16 residues long. Solely the CDR3 DNA is kept, with 48 bases framed from the first base. In the germline V gene, CDR1 corresponds to SGHTA and CDR2 to FQGNSA. The data were produced on an Illumina HiSeq 1500. The raw public data were reprocessed by TCRdb itself: fastp quality trimming at Q25, MiXCR clonotype calling, in-frame beta chains only. Records with the same CDR3 protein are collapsed into one entry carrying the most frequent genes and DNA. The sample has roughly 990,000 distinct CDR3 sequences on record, approximately 30% of them singletons. The top ten hold over 10% of the sample.

Rearrangement joined TRBV7-2 to TRBJ1-1; the D gene is perhaps TRBD1, on 5 matching bases. Sample: cultured CD8+ T cells from PBMCs, taken from culture after CMV antigen stimulation. This sequence originates from a human donor in good health (CMV status not recorded). Some clones in this sample may be carry-over from other donors' samples. The CDR3 corresponds to CASLAEGRIYNSEAFF. In nucleotides, the sequence is TGTGCCAGCCTCGCAGAGGGACGTATATATAACTCTGAAGCTTTCTTT.